These 16 T cell receptor beta chains share one sample of origin, sequenced in a study of regulatory T cells in long-lasting Graves disease. Relying on iRepertoire HTBI primers and Arm-PCR of CDR3 regions, the team built TCR beta libraries. TCRdb fed the multiplex PCR reads into MiXCR, producing one record per CDR3 protein. The data contain under 450,000 distinct CDR3 sequences, approximately 23% of them singletons. The time point is: persistent/refractory GD, antithyroid drugs over 5 years with positive TRAb. PBMC-extracted RNA yielded the TCR library. Here the sequenced sample was peripheral blood mononuclear cells (PBMCs), taken when the disease was refractory, from a patient treated with antithyroid drugs. These TCRs come from a woman in her forties with Graves disease.

The chain employs TRBV28 and TRBJ2-3; 10 bases agree with TRBD1. The CDR3 is 20 residues long. CDR1 is MDHEN and CDR2 is SYDVKM in the germline V gene. J was trimmed by 1 base and V by 4 bases; bases with no gene match: 17. The CDR3 DNA reads as TGTGCCAGCAGTTCCTTACAAACCCGGGACAGGGGTCCCCGCACAGATACGCAGTATTTT. Protein product: CASSSLQTRDRGPRTDTQYF. Variable domain in full (rest from reference TRBV28 and TRBJ2-3): DVKVTQSSRYLVKRTGEKVFLECVQDMDHENMFWYRQDPGLGLRLIYFSYDVKMKEKGDIPEGYSVSREKKERFSLILESASTNQTSMYLCASSSLQTRDRGPRTDTQYFGPGTRLTVL.

The chain employs TRBV7-9 and TRBJ2-4; D call uncertain. This CDR3 has 14 residues. Germline assignment: CDR1 SEHNR and CDR2 FQNEAQ (reference sequence). Trimming cost V 5 bases and J 0 bases, with 8 bases left between them. The CDR3 reads CASSPTIAKNIQYF. CDR3 nucleotides: TGTGCCAGCAGCCCTACTATAGCCAAAAACATTCAGTACTTC.

This clonotype was counted ten times or more. The V call is TRBV2, the J call TRBJ1-3; tentative D call: TRBD1 (6 bases). V gave up 2 bases and J gave up 5 bases, with 25 bases separating them. CDR3 length: 19 amino acids. Germline CDR1 and CDR2: SNHLY and FYNNEI. This CDR3 reads CASSEKRSTNRGARNTIYF. The CDR3 bases are TGTGCCAGCAGTGAAAAGAGGAGTACGAATCGGGGGGCCAGAAACACCATATATTTT.

This clonotype was observed a handful of times. CDR3 nucleotides: TGTGCCAGCAGTTACCACGGTAGGGGGAAAGGCGAGCAGTACTTC. Encoded protein: CASSYHGRGKGEQYF. This chain links TRBV6-2 or TRBV6-3 with TRBJ2-7; a possible D gene is TRBD1 (6 bases). The CDR3 runs 15 residues. The germline V gene encodes CDR1 MNHEY and CDR2 SVGEGT. V shed 2 bases and J shed 6 bases, with 17 bases lying between them.

The CDR3 is CSATDRGQLFF. In DNA, the CDR3 is TGCAGTGCGACCGACAGGGGGCAACTGTTTTTT. J is TRBJ2-2 and V is TRBV20-1; 10 nucleotides line up with TRBD1. Germline V gene lookup returns CDR1 DFQATT and CDR2 SNEGSKA (reference sequence). This CDR3 spans 11 amino acids. Trimming removed 6 bases from V and 14 bases from J; junction bases left unmatched: 6.

V is TRBV7-3 and J is TRBJ2-5; D gene uncertain. The CDR3 spans 13 residues. In germline, CDR1 is SGHTA, CDR2 FQGTGA. The V end lost 0 bases, the J end lost 7 bases, and 9 bases lay between the germline ends. The CDR3 protein is CASSLTSWGTQYF. The CDR3 nucleotides are TGTGCCAGCAGCTTAACGTCGTGGGGGACCCAGTACTTC.

This clonotype was observed many times. This chain connects TRBV11-3 to TRBJ2-2; D tentatively reads TRBD1 or TRBD2 (5 bases each). CDR1 is SGHNT, CDR2 YENEEA, per germline. The CDR3 runs to 12 residues. V lost 5 bases and J 8 bases, leaving 9 bases between the germline ends. CDR3 bases: TGTGCCAGCAGCCAAGGGGAGGGGGAGCTGTTTTTT. Translating gives CASSQGEGELFF.

As to this clonotype: A much larger clone differs from this one at a single base, so this may be a read error. The chain is built from TRBV29-1 and TRBJ2-5; 10 bases are shared with TRBD2. The CDR3 covers 13 residues. Germline V gene data show CDR1 as SQVTM and CDR2 as ANQGSEA. V lost 7 bases, J lost 5 bases, and 7 bases stayed unmatched. The CDR3 loop is CSAVRLAGETQYF. Here the CDR3 DNA reads TGCAGCGCTGTACGACTAGCGGGCGAGACCCAGTACTTC.

This clonotype was seen a handful of times. V is TRBV19 and J is TRBJ2-7; 11 bases are a match to TRBD2. The germline CDR1 and CDR2 sequences are LNHDA and SQIVND (reference sequence). This CDR3 has 17 residues. The V gene end was trimmed by 4 bases and the J gene end by 3 bases; junction bases not matched to a gene: 11. The CDR3: CASSTGVAGGPVYEQYF. CDR3 DNA: TGTGCCAGTAGTACCGGGGTAGCGGGAGGGCCCGTCTACGAGCAGTACTTC.

The chain employs TRBV11-2 and TRBJ2-1, with D possibly matching TRBD2 (5 bases). The CDR3 totals 16 residues. Germline CDR1 SGHAT, CDR2 FQNNGV. V lost 5 bases, J lost 0 bases, and 14 bases lay in between. CDR3 bases: TGTGCCAGCAGCCCCGAGGTAGCGAGCTCCTACAATGAGCAGTTCTTC. This sequence encodes CASSPEVASSYNEQFF.

The chain links TRBV28 to TRBJ2-7; the match to TRBD2 covers 12 bases. With V trimmed by 1 base and J by 1 base, 8 bases remained unmatched. The CDR3 totals 18 residues. From germline, CDR1 is MDHEN and CDR2 SYDVKM. Here the CDR3 reads CASSLLTSGRRKSYEQYF. CDR3 coding DNA: TGTGCCAGCAGTTTATTGACTAGCGGGAGAAGGAAATCCTACGAGCAGTACTTC.

This clonotype has more than one count but fewer than ten. The genes are TRBV7-9 and TRBJ1-1; 9 bases fit TRBD1. The germline V gene has CDR1 SEHNR and CDR2 FQNEAQ (reference sequence). J lost 2 bases, V lost 4 bases, and 20 bases had no gene match. The CDR3 consists of 20 residues. CDR3 in amino acids: CASSSRLAQGAVILNTEAFF. As DNA, the CDR3 is TGTGCCAGCAGCTCACGACTGGCACAGGGGGCTGTGATCCTAAACACTGAAGCTTTCTTT.

This clonotype has more than one count but fewer than ten. The CDR3, as DNA: TGTGCCAGCAGGGTCGCCTGGCAGTCGAACACCGGGGAGCTGTTTTTT. Amino acids: CASRVAWQSNTGELFF. The V and J genes are TRBV7-2 and TRBJ2-2; no definite D call. The CDR3 length is 16 residues. The germline V and J ends were trimmed by 6 bases and 0 bases, with 14 bases remaining between them. Germline V gene sequence: CDR1 SGHTA, CDR2 FQGNSA.

This clonotype was picked up a small number of times. The chain links TRBV5-5 to TRBJ1-4; D perhaps matches TRBD1 (5 bases). The length of the CDR3 is 14 residues. Trimming removed 4 bases at V and 7 bases at J, with 14 bases between. Germline CDR1 SGHKS, CDR2 YYEKEE (reference sequence). CDR3 nucleotides: TGTGCCAGCAGCCCGGGACGGTCGTTTGAAAAACTGTTTTTT. It yields the protein CASSPGRSFEKLFF.

This clonotype has ten or more counts. The chain employs TRBV7-9 and TRBJ1-4; no firm D call. The CDR3 contains 13 residues. CDR1 and CDR2 (germline): SEHNR, FQNEAQ (reference sequence). Trimming removed 4 bases at V and 0 bases at J, with 3 bases between. In DNA form, the CDR3 reads TGTGCCAGCAGCTATGCAACTAATGAAAAACTGTTTTTT. Its protein is CASSYATNEKLFF.

Only a few counts were recorded for this clonotype. The rearrangement uses TRBV19 and TRBJ1-5, with 8 bases that match TRBD1. Unmatched junction bases numbered 6, after V lost 2 bases and J lost 3 bases. CDR1 LNHDA and CDR2 SQIVND come from the germline V gene (reference sequence). The CDR3 has 16 amino acids. This CDR3 is CASSIFSRGLNQPQHF. Written as DNA, the CDR3 is TGTGCCAGTAGTATATTCAGCAGGGGGCTCAATCAGCCCCAGCATTTT.